The next 9 T cell receptor beta chains were all read from a single sample in a study of blood T cell repertoires in COVID-19 (TCRdb year 2020). The method behind the library was the immunoSEQ multiplex PCR assay. Not all clones reach the TCRdb copy of this immuneACCESS table, which keeps in-frame sequences only. Checked studies attribute under half of the gap to unresolved V genes and leave the rest unexplained. The sample data list a few hundred thousand clones, and approximately 90% of these were observed just once. The top ten clonotypes cover approximately 4.1% of the sample. Sequencing was done on a sample of PBMCs or T cells enriched from blood (not recorded which). The origin of the receptors is a man between 25 and 39 years old who had recovered from COVID-19.

The chain is built from TRBV24-1 and TRBJ2-5; 8 bases align to TRBD2. CDR3 length equals 16 residues. V gave up 5 bases and J gave up 4 bases; unmatched junction bases: 11. Looked up from germline, CDR1 is KGHDR and CDR2 is SFDVKD. The CDR3 DNA reads TGTGCCACCAGTGCGGTCGGGGGGGGCTTAGGAGAGACCCAGTACTTC. This translates into CATSAVGGGLGETQYF.

The chain carries TRBV15 and TRBJ2-3; D is possibly TRBD1 (5 bases). The CDR3 spans 15 residues. Per the germline V gene, CDR1 is LNHNV and CDR2 is YYDKDF (reference sequence). V lost 2 bases and J 4 bases, leaving 13 bases between the germline ends. The CDR3 sequence is CATSRSLQGADTQYF. Written as DNA, the CDR3 is TGTGCCACCAGCAGAAGCCTACAAGGGGCAGATACGCAGTATTTT.

The chain uses TRBV21-1 and TRBJ2-7; whether TRBD2, the table's D call, matches the DNA was not checked. TRBV21-1 is a pseudogene. The CDR3 runs to 15 residues. CDR3 sequence: CASRIPGLAVDEQYF. Here the CDR3 DNA reads TGTGCCAGCAGAATCCCGGGACTAGCAGTTGACGAGCAGTACTTC.

This chain links TRBV4-1 with TRBJ1-2; 7 positions match TRBD1. V lost 5 bases to trimming and J lost 5 bases; unmatched junction nucleotides: 11. The length of the CDR3 is 15 residues. From germline, CDR1 is MGHRA and CDR2 YSYEKL. The CDR3 coding sequence is TGCGCCAGCAGCTTCCCCCGCCAGGGGGGATATGGCTACACCTTC. Its translation is CASSFPRQGGYGYTF.

Of note for this clone: The DNA is left out, because the CDR3 cannot be placed on it with certainty; the CDR3 is given as TCRdb lists it. This chain uses TRBV30 with TRBJ2-2; the table's D call, TRBD2, has no DNA check behind it. Germline CDR1 is GTSNPN and CDR2 is SVGIG (reference sequence). The CDR3 numbers 15 amino acids, ends counted. The chain's CDR3 is CAWSPRTGWPGSCFF.

The chain joins TRBV25-1 to TRBJ2-1; 11 bases match TRBD2. V was clipped by 4 bases and J by 1 base; unmatched bases: 3. The CDR3 sequence is 16 residues long. CDR1 is MGHDK, CDR2 SYGVNS, per germline. The DNA of the CDR3 is TGTGCCAGCAGTGGCTGGACTAGCGGGTCCTACAATGAGCAGTTCTTC. Encoded protein: CASSGWTSGSYNEQFF. Supplemented by reference TRBV25-1 and TRBJ2-1, the full variable domain reads EADIYQTPRYLVIGTGKKITLECSQTMGHDKMYWYQQDPGMELHLIHYSYGVNSTEKGDLSSESTVSRIRTEHFPLTLESARPSHTSQYLCASSGWTSGSYNEQFFGPGTRLTVL.

The sample holds one count of this clone. The chain recombines TRBV10-2 with TRBJ1-2; D is unresolved. This CDR3 is 14 amino acids long. Germline CDR1 and CDR2: WSHSY and SAAADI. Trimming left V 2 bases short and J 3 bases short, with 10 bases between. The CDR3 region has the DNA TGCGCCAGCAGTGAGACGGGTGCCTACTATGGCTACACCTTC. Its protein is CASSETGAYYGYTF.

This chain connects TRBV6-1 to TRBJ1-3, with no clear D. This CDR3 is 14 amino acids long. Germline-derived CDR1 and CDR2 are MNHNS and SASEGT. Trimming cost V 2 bases and J 2 bases, with 7 bases left between them. DNA of the CDR3: TGTGCCAGCAGTGAACGGAGGGCTGGAAACACCATATATTTT. Translating gives CASSERRAGNTIYF.

The chain carries TRBV12-3 or TRBV12-4 and TRBJ2-4; D is unclear. V gave up 6 bases and J gave up 5 bases, with 8 bases separating them. The CDR3 consists of 12 residues. DNA for the CDR3: TGTGCCAGCAGAACACACGAAAACATTCAGTACTTC. Translated, it gives CASRTHENIQYF.